The 25 T cell receptor beta chains below were found in one sample sequenced in a study of blood T cell repertoires in COVID-19. This table comes from immunoSEQ multiplex PCR, and its TCRdb copy is limited to in-frame clones, with some not included. This sample has fewer than 300,000 clones, with 82% found just once. Sequenced sample: peripheral blood. The origin of the receptors is a woman under 30 with acute or convalescent COVID-19.

This clone was recorded once. The V gene is TRBV14, the J gene TRBJ2-2; D perhaps matches TRBD1 (6 bases). Trimming pared 0 bases from V and 5 bases from J, leaving 10 bases between. CDR1 and CDR2 from the germline V gene are SGHDN and FVKESK. This CDR3 region has 15 residues. The CDR3 here is CASSQEWGLTGELFF. CDR3 DNA: TGTGCCAGCAGCCAAGAGTGGGGGCTAACCGGGGAGCTGTTTTTT.

This chain uses TRBV19 with TRBJ1-2; the D gene is possibly TRBD1 (5 bases). V dropped 6 bases and J dropped 10 bases, with 18 bases sitting between them. The germline CDR1 and CDR2 sequences are LNHDA and SQIVND (reference sequence). The CDR3 contains 13 residues. The CDR3 is CASSPRQQINYTF. DNA for the CDR3: TGTGCCAGTAGCCCGAGACAGCAGATCAACTACACCTTC. Drawing the rest from reference TRBV19 and TRBJ1-2, the complete variable domain is DGGITQSPKYLFRKEGQNVTLSCEQNLNHDAMYWYRQDPGQGLRLIYYSQIVNDFQKGDIAEGYSVSREKKESFPLTVTSAQKNPTAFYLCASSPRQQINYTFGSGTRLTVV.

J is TRBJ2-1 and V is TRBV28; 7 nucleotides align to TRBD1. J was trimmed by 7 bases and V by 6 bases; bases with no gene match: 12. The CDR3 runs 15 residues. The germline gives CDR1 MDHEN, CDR2 SYDVKM. In nucleotides, the CDR3 is TGTGCCAGCAGCTATCCCGGACAGGCCGGGAATGAGCAGTTCTTC. Encoded protein: CASSYPGQAGNEQFF.

This clone was seen a single time. The gene calls are TRBV5-1 and TRBJ1-2; 9 positions match TRBD1. The CDR3 is 17 residues long. From germline, CDR1 is SGHRS and CDR2 YFSETQ. The ends lost 0 bases at V and 4 bases at J; junction bases unmatched: 10. The CDR3 region is CASSLVITRDRAYGYTF. DNA for the CDR3: TGCGCCAGCAGCTTGGTCATAACCCGGGACAGGGCCTATGGCTACACCTTC.

The CDR3 DNA is TGTGCCAGCAGCTTACGGGCCAAGGGGTTGGGGCAGTATTTT. Translated: CASSLRAKGLGQYF. V and J are TRBV7-8 and TRBJ2-3; D is perhaps TRBD1 (5 bases). The germline gives CDR1 SGHVS, CDR2 FQNEAQ. V was cut by 2 bases and J by 11 bases, with 17 bases left in between. The CDR3 runs 14 residues.

The chain couples TRBV6-4 to TRBJ2-7; D perhaps matches TRBD1 (6 bases). The germline V gene encodes CDR1 MRHNA and CDR2 SNTAGT. There are 13 residues in the CDR3. V was shortened by 8 bases and J by 6 bases, with 17 bases between the two germline ends. The CDR3 nucleotides are TGTGCCAGCTCCCGGGACATCTTAGGCGAGCAGTACTTC. This translates into CASSRDILGEQYF.

V usage is TRBV4-2 and J usage is TRBJ2-3; 7 bases are shared with TRBD2. Per germline, CDR1 LGHNA and CDR2 YNFKEQ. The CDR3 has 16 residues. V was clipped by 2 bases and J by 6 bases; unmatched bases: 11. CDR3 loop: CASSQLGQRDADTQYF. CDR3 sequence (DNA): TGTGCCAGCAGCCAACTGGGTCAGCGGGATGCGGATACGCAGTATTTT.

The J gene is TRBJ2-2, the V gene TRBV7-3, with 9 nucleotides matching TRBD2. Trimming at V came to 4 bases and at J to 10 bases, leaving 10 bases not matched to a gene. Germline V CDR1 and CDR2: SGHTA, FQGTGA. This CDR3 region has 15 residues. The CDR3 protein is CASSSGLAPGVELFF. CDR3 sequence (DNA): TGTGCCAGCAGCTCGGGACTAGCCCCCGGCGTGGAGCTGTTTTTT.

Points on this clone: Other DNA sequences in this sample translate to the same CDR3. V is TRBV11-2 and J is TRBJ2-3; no clear D gene. CDR1 SGHAT and CDR2 FQNNGV come from the germline V gene. Trimming pared 5 bases from V and 6 bases from J, leaving 6 bases between. The CDR3 has 11 amino acids. The CDR3 region is CASSHTDTQYF. As DNA, the CDR3 is TGTGCCAGCAGCCACACGGATACGCAGTATTTT. The whole variable domain, remainder taken from reference TRBV11-2 and TRBJ2-3, is EAGVAQSPRYKIIEKRQSVAFWCNPISGHATLYWYQQILGQGPKLLIQFQNNGVVDDSQLPKDRFSAERLKGVDSTLKIQPAKLEDSAVYLCASSHTDTQYFGPGTRLTVL.

V is TRBV11-2 and J is TRBJ2-5; 9 bases are shared with TRBD2. There are 16 residues in the CDR3. V dropped 0 bases and J dropped 1; count of bases not matched to a gene: 3. Germline CDR1 is SGHAT and CDR2 is FQNNGV. CDR3 DNA: TGTGCCAGCAGCTTAGACGGCGGGGGGGCCCAAGAGACCCAGTACTTC. Translation gives CASSLDGGGAQETQYF.

The chain recombines TRBV27 with TRBJ2-1; 7 bases fit TRBD2. The J segment lost 2 bases and the V segment lost 7 bases, leaving 2 bases of the junction unmatched. Per germline, CDR1 MNHEY and CDR2 SMNVEV (reference sequence). The CDR3 runs to 13 residues. Written as DNA, the CDR3 is TGTGCCAGCAATGCGGGAGCCTACAATGAGCAGTTCTTC. Its protein is CASNAGAYNEQFF.

The V and J genes are TRBV14 and TRBJ2-5; D not certain. The germline V gene has CDR1 SGHDN and CDR2 FVKESK. Trimming took off 0 bases at V and 5 bases at J, with 13 bases between the two ends. The CDR3 consists of 15 residues. In nucleotides, the CDR3 is TGTGCCAGCAGCCAAGAATCCGAGGTGCTGGAGACCCAGTACTTC. Translated: CASSQESEVLETQYF.

The chain is built from TRBV5-1 and TRBJ2-1; perhaps TRBD2 as D (5 bases). Germline V gene lookup returns CDR1 SGHRS and CDR2 YFSETQ. The CDR3 is 15 residues long. The germline V and J ends were trimmed by 3 bases and 0 bases, with 10 bases remaining between them. This CDR3 is CASSSEGSSYNEQFF. The CDR3 DNA reads TGCGCCAGCAGCTCGGAAGGGAGCTCCTACAATGAGCAGTTCTTC.

The chain joins TRBV5-1 to TRBJ1-1, with D possibly being TRBD1 (6 bases). Trimming left V 4 bases short and J 6 bases short, with 19 bases between. From germline, CDR1 is SGHRS and CDR2 YFSETQ. The CDR3 covers 15 residues. This CDR3 reads CASSNGPHRAAEAFF. The CDR3 region has the DNA TGCGCCAGCAGCAACGGCCCCCACAGGGCGGCTGAAGCTTTCTTT.

This clone was detected once. V gene TRBV5-1 combines with J gene TRBJ1-1; the D is unclear. The CDR3 runs to 14 residues. Germline V gene data show CDR1 as SGHRS and CDR2 as YFSETQ. V was cut by 0 bases and J by 4 bases, with 10 bases left in between. CDR3 coding DNA: TGCGCCAGCAGCTTGGTCGGGTCGGGCACTGAAGCTTTCTTT. It yields the protein CASSLVGSGTEAFF.

This clone was observed a single time. This chain joins TRBV4-1 and TRBJ2-2, with D perhaps matching TRBD1 (5 bases). CDR1 is MGHRA and CDR2 is YSYEKL in the germline V gene. CDR3 size: 17 residues. Trimming left V 0 bases short and J 2 bases short, with 13 bases between. CDR3 nucleotide sequence: TGCGCCAGCAGCCAAGATCCCGCCGACAGCAACACCGGGGAGCTGTTTTTT. Translating gives CASSQDPADSNTGELFF.

CDR3 DNA sequence: TGTGCCAGTAGTATAGATTCCCTATCCGGGGGTAACGCTGAAGCTTTCTTT. Its translation: CASSIDSLSGGNAEAFF. This chain connects TRBV19 to TRBJ1-1, with a tentative D call TRBD1 (5 bases). Looked up from germline, CDR1 is LNHDA and CDR2 is SQIVND (reference sequence). V was trimmed by 0 bases and J by 6 bases, leaving 20 bases between them. The CDR3 contains 17 residues. The full variable domain, rest sourced from reference TRBV19 and TRBJ1-1, is DGGITQSPKYLFRKEGQNVTLSCEQNLNHDAMYWYRQDPGQGLRLIYYSQIVNDFQKGDIAEGYSVSREKKESFPLTVTSAQKNPTAFYLCASSIDSLSGGNAEAFFGQGTRLTVV.

This clone turned up a few times. V and J are TRBV7-9 and TRBJ2-5; D is undetermined. The CDR3 extends over 12 amino acids. V gave up 3 bases and J gave up 14 bases, with 16 bases separating them. Germline CDR1 is SEHNR and CDR2 is FQNEAQ (reference sequence). In DNA, the CDR3 is TGTGCCAGCAGCTTTGGAGTGCCCCCAAATTACTTC. As protein: CASSFGVPPNYF.

The V and J genes are TRBV15 and TRBJ2-1; D call uncertain. Germline V CDR1 and CDR2: LNHNV, YYDKDF (reference sequence). V shed 5 bases and J shed 7 bases, with 9 bases lying between them. The CDR3 totals 12 residues. This CDR3 reads CATSEVGNEQFF. CDR3 DNA: TGTGCCACCAGCGAAGTCGGGAATGAGCAGTTCTTC. Combining the CDR3 with reference TRBV15 and TRBJ2-1 gives the whole variable domain DAMVIQNPRYQVTQFGKPVTLSCSQTLNHNVMYWYQQKSSQAPKLLFHYYDKDFNNEADTPDNFQSRRPNTSFCFLDIRSPGLGDTAMYLCATSEVGNEQFFGPGTRLTVL.

The rearrangement links TRBV3-1 (or the pseudogene TRBV3-2) to TRBJ1-5, with TRBD1 as a possible D gene (5 bases). In germline, CDR1 is LGHDT, CDR2 YNNKEL (reference sequence). There are 15 residues in the CDR3. Trimming removed 3 bases at V and 2 bases at J, with 11 bases between. DNA for the CDR3: TGTGCCAGCAGCCAGGGGCCACAGGGCAATCAGCCCCAGCATTTT. Translation: CASSQGPQGNQPQHF.

The chain has TRBV7-2 and TRBJ2-7, with D perhaps matching TRBD2 (5 bases). This CDR3 has 14 amino acids. CDR1 is SGHTA and CDR2 is FQGNSA in the germline V gene. Trimming cost V 1 base and J 3 bases, with 10 bases left between them. The CDR3 DNA sequence: TGTGCCAGCAGCTTAGGGCTAGCTTTCTACGAGCAGTACTTC. Its translation: CASSLGLAFYEQYF. Together with reference TRBV7-2 and TRBJ2-7, the CDR3 gives the full variable domain: GAGVSQSPSNKVTEKGKDVELRCDPISGHTALYWYRQSLGQGLEFLIYFQGNSAPDKSGLPSDRFSAERTGGSVSTLTIQRTQQEDSAVYLCASSLGLAFYEQYFGPGTRLTVT.

CDR3 DNA: TGCGCCAGCAGCCCTTTCCCTAGGACAGGGCATTATAGCAATCAGCCCCAGCATTTT. This codes for CASSPFPRTGHYSNQPQHF. This chain connects TRBV5-1 to TRBJ1-5, with 8 positions matching TRBD1. The J segment lost 0 bases and the V segment lost 4 bases, leaving 15 bases of the junction unmatched. CDR3 length: 19 amino acids. Germline CDR1 and CDR2: SGHRS and YFSETQ.

This rearrangement joins TRBV4-3 to TRBJ2-7; 8 bases match TRBD2. Germline V lookup: CDR1 LGHNA, CDR2 YSLEER. The CDR3 sequence is 15 residues long. J lost 2 bases, V lost 1 base, and 4 bases had no gene match. The CDR3 coding sequence is TGCGCCAGCAGCCAAGGGACTAGCCGTACCTACGAGCAGTACTTC. Its protein is CASSQGTSRTYEQYF.

This clone was counted once. The chain combines TRBV2 with TRBJ1-4, with 7 bases that match TRBD1. Per germline, CDR1 SNHLY and CDR2 FYNNEI. The CDR3 is 14 residues long. The J segment lost 4 bases and the V segment lost 8 bases, leaving 7 bases of the junction unmatched. The CDR3 DNA sequence: TGTGCCAGCGAAGGGACAGTACGTAATGAAAAACTGTTTTTT. This gives the protein CASEGTVRNEKLFF.

V and J are TRBV7-9 and TRBJ2-1, with 9 bases identical to TRBD2. CDR1 SEHNR and CDR2 FQNEAQ come from the germline V gene (reference sequence). J lost 7 bases, V lost 4 bases, and 11 bases had no gene match. The CDR3 length is 16 residues. This chain's CDR3 is CASSSSLAGKANEQFF. The CDR3, as DNA: TGTGCCAGCAGCTCAAGTCTAGCGGGGAAGGCGAATGAGCAGTTCTTC. Looking up the rest from reference TRBV7-9 and TRBJ2-1 gives the full variable domain: DTGVSQNPRHKITKRGQNVTFRCDPISEHNRLYWYRQTLGQGPEFLTYFQNEAQLEKSRLLSDRFSAERPKGSFSTLEIQRTEQGDSAMYLCASSSSLAGKANEQFFGPGTRLTVL.